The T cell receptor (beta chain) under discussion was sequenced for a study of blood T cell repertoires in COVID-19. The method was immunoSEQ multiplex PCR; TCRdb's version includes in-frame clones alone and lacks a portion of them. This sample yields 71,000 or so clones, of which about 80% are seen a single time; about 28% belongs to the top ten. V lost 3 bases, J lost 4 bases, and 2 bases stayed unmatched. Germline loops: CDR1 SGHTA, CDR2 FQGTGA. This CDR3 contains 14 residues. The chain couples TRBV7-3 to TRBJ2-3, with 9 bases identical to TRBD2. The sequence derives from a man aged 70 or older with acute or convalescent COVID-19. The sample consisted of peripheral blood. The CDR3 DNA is TGTGCCAGCAGCTTTAGCGGGAGCTCAGATACGCAGTATTTT. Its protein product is CASSFSGSSDTQYF.